This T cell receptor (beta chain) was identified during a study of blood T cells in healthy people across ages. Study-wide findings and caveats: Researchers deemed the diversity estimates from one million T cells underestimates.

This clonotype was recorded a few times. Its antigen is unidentified. The use of a sample-barcoded 5' primer and a J-beta primer mix characterized a second PCR of about 7 to 12 cycles. Each CDR3 protein is one row after TCRdb ran MiXCR on the 5' RACE reads. The sample contains 1.5 million to 1.9 million distinct CDR3 sequences, approximately 39% of which appear only once. This sequence was found in a woman aged 18-30 years in good health. Specimen: blood.

In DNA form, the CDR3 reads TGCGCCAGCAGTGATTGGGGGGTAGAGGATACGCAGTATTTT. Translating gives CASSDWGVEDTQYF. The chain employs TRBV10-1 and TRBJ2-3; a possible D gene is TRBD2 (6 bases). Germline V CDR1 and CDR2: WNHNN, SYGVQD (reference sequence). Trimming cost V 3 bases and J 6 bases, with 13 bases left between them. This CDR3 has 14 residues.